This note documents a single T cell receptor beta chain sequence. Its antigen is not known. Germline CDR1 and CDR2: SGHAT and FQDESV (reference sequence). The CDR3 consists of 13 residues. Trimming removed 5 bases at V and 3 bases at J, with 11 bases between. A sample-barcoded 5' primer and a J-beta primer mix were used in a second PCR of about 7 to 12 cycles. A minimum of 2.5 million CDR3-containing paired-end reads was obtained for each sample. TCRdb recomputed calls from the 5' RACE reads with MiXCR, one row per CDR3 protein. The sample includes about 580,000 distinct CDR3 sequences, roughly 48% of them seen just once. These data belong to a study of blood T cells in healthy people across ages. The study, taken as a whole, reports: Among T cells, TCR beta diversity per million cells dropped roughly linearly as age rose.

Sequencing was done on a sample of blood. The source is an elderly man in good health. The chain combines TRBV11-1 with TRBJ2-7; D uncertain. The CDR3 sequence is CASSPLSYYEQYF. The CDR3 DNA sequence: TGTGCCAGCAGCCCCCTCAGCTACTACGAGCAGTACTTC.